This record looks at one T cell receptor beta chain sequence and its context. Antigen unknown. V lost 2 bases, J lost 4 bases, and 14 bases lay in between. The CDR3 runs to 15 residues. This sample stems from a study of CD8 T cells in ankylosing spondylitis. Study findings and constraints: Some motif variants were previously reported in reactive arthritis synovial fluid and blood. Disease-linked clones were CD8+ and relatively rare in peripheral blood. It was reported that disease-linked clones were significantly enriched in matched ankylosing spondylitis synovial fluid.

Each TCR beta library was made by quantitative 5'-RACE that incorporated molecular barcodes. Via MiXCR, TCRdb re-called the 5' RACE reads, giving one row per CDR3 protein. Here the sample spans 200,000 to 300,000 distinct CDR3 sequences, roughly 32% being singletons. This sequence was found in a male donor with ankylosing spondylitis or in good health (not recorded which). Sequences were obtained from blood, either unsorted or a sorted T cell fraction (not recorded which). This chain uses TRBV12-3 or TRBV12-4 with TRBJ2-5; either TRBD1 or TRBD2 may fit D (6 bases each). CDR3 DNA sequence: TGTGCCAGCAGTTTACGCACGGGGGCCCTAGAGACCCAGTACTTC. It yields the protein CASSLRTGALETQYF.